Below, one TCR beta chain is given with its context. Antigen specificity is unknown. The entry originates in a study of blood T cells in healthy people across ages. Primers used in a second PCR of roughly 6 to 11 cycles were a sample-barcoded 5' primer and a J-beta primer mix. Unique molecular identifiers of 12 random nucleotides labeled each cDNA. TCRdb independently ran MiXCR on the 5' RACE reads; one entry per CDR3 protein. The sample records 1,500,000 or so distinct CDR3 sequences, roughly 59% being singletons. CDR1 SGHRS and CDR2 YFSETQ come from the germline V gene. This CDR3 spans 17 amino acids. Study-wide findings and caveats: Roughly linearly, TCR beta diversity per million T cells fell as age increased. Long-lived donors had more naive CD4+ cells and higher diversity than aged donors.

What was sequenced was blood. The sequence derives from a man aged 18 to 29 in good health. The gene calls are TRBV5-1 and TRBJ2-7; 9 nucleotides line up with TRBD2. Gene TRBJ2-5 matches the end of the DNA better, so the J call may be wrong. The chain's CDR3 is CASSHRGGAGGFETQYF. CDR3 DNA sequence: TGCGCCAGCAGCCACCGAGGCGGAGCGGGAGGTTTTGAGACCCAGTACTTC.